The source of this T cell receptor beta chain is a study of cytomegalovirus exposure and HLA in healthy donors. Use of 60 Vbeta and 13 Jbeta primers characterized the PCR. Per the study methods: An analysis that came later counted some 81 million unique TCR beta chains, 9 million to 12 million shared. Clones were sequenced by immunoSEQ multiplex PCR, and TCRdb holds only the in-frame ones, with some missing. From that table come the V and J calls and clone size; the DNA was used to work out D and trimming. The sample consists of fewer than 250,000 clones, around 75% of them appearing once. Sampled while nominally healthy, donors likely had unrecorded immune exposures. Germline V gene data show CDR1 as MNHNS and CDR2 as SASEGT. V lost 3 bases to trimming and J lost 11 bases, with 10 bases between them. There are 11 residues in the CDR3.

This receptor was taken from a woman aged 50 to 65 in good health and CMV-seronegative. The chain uses TRBV6-1 and TRBJ2-5; no firm D call. Sequencing used PBMCs. The CDR3 is CASSEPYVQYF. As DNA, the CDR3 is TGTGCCAGCAGTGAGCCCTATGTGCAGTACTTC.